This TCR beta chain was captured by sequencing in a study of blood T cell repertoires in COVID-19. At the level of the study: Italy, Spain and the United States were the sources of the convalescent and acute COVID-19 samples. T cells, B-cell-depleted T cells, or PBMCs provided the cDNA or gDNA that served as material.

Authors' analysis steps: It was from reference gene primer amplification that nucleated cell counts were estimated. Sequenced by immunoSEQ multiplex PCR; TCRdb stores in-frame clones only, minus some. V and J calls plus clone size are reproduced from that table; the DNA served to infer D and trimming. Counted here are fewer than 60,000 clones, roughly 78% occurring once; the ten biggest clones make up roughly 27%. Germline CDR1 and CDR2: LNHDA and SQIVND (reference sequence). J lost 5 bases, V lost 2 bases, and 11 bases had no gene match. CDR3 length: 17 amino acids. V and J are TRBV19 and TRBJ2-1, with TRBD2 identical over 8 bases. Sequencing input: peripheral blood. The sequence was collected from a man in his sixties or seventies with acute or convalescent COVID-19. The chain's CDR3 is CASSISGERETDNEQFF. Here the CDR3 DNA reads TGTGCCAGTAGTATATCGGGTGAGCGGGAGACGGACAATGAGCAGTTCTTC.